This T cell receptor (beta chain) was captured by sequencing in a study of blood T cell repertoires in COVID-19 (dated by TCRdb to about 2020). Study-wide context: The collaborator samples originated in the United States, Italy and Spain and spanned the acute and convalescent phases of COVID-19. The material from the prospective study consisted of cDNA or gDNA derived from T cells, B-cell-depleted T cells, or PBMCs. The dataset comprised deeply sampled blood TCRbeta repertoires from subjects exposed to, actively infected with, or recovered from COVID-19. The repertoires were released in a freely available public database meant as a resource for research on the immune response to SARS-CoV-2. Samples came from the ongoing ImmuneRACE study (first 160 participants) plus 1,254 subjects from 6 global collaborators. A de-identified subject ID, COVID-19 status, age in years and sex were almost always included in the sample metadata. Where available, HLA class I and class II types were obtained from metadata supplied by the sample provider rather than from assay-based typing.

Details on this clone: Its cognate antigen has yet to be identified. One base away there is no much larger clone; base qualities are not given.

Overall study outcomes, separate from this receptor: Clinical and demographic metadata were provided uncurated, with the amount varying by source and participant.

Spanning cysteine to phenylalanine, the CDR3 consists of 16 amino acids. The read is trimmed to its CDR3 DNA, 48 bases read in frame from base 1. Relative to germline, V is missing 4 bases and J is missing 1 base, with 4 bases of the junction outside any gene match. The germline V gene sets CDR1 to SGDLS and CDR2 to YYNGEE. TCRbeta CDR3 regions were amplified from genomic DNA by means of the immunoSEQ Assay, a bias-controlled multiplex PCR. The authors' pipeline ran thus. Nucleated cell counts per sample were estimated from amplification of reference gene primers within the assay. To quantify the absolute abundance of each unique TCRbeta CDR3 rearrangement, sequence reads were collapsed and filtered. Productive Simpson clonality was computed per sample as the square root of Simpson's diversity index over productive rearrangements. Drawn from immuneACCESS, this table holds only the in-frame rearrangements with V and J called that TCRdb kept. Clones are partly lost; checked studies trace under half to an unresolved V gene and leave the rest unexplained. V and J calls and clone size come straight from that table; D and trimming were deduced from the DNA. The sample table holds about 54,000 clones, of which approximately 90% were seen once. Around 8.3% of the sample is held by the ten biggest clonotypes.

Whole blood was collected in K2EDTA tubes by collaborating institutions according to the institutions' own protocols. Collaborator samples were shipped for TCRbeta analysis as frozen whole blood, isolated PBMCs, or DNA extracted from either sample type. Recombination linked TRBV9 to TRBJ2-1, with TRBD2 identical over 11 junction bases. The material sequenced was peripheral blood. The receptor was derived from a woman between 40 and 50 years old with active COVID-19. The DNA sequence is given as TGTGCCAGCAGCCCCGGACTAGCGGGTTCCTACAATGAGCAGTTCTTC. Its amino acids are CASSPGLAGSYNEQFF. Reference TRBV9 and TRBJ2-1 genes cover what lies past the CDR3, so the full variable domain is DSGVTQTPKHLITATGQRVTLRCSPRSGDLSVYWYQQSLDQGLQFLIQYYNGEERAKGNILERFSAQQFPDLHSELNLSSLELGDSALYFCASSPGLAGSYNEQFFGPGTRLTVL.